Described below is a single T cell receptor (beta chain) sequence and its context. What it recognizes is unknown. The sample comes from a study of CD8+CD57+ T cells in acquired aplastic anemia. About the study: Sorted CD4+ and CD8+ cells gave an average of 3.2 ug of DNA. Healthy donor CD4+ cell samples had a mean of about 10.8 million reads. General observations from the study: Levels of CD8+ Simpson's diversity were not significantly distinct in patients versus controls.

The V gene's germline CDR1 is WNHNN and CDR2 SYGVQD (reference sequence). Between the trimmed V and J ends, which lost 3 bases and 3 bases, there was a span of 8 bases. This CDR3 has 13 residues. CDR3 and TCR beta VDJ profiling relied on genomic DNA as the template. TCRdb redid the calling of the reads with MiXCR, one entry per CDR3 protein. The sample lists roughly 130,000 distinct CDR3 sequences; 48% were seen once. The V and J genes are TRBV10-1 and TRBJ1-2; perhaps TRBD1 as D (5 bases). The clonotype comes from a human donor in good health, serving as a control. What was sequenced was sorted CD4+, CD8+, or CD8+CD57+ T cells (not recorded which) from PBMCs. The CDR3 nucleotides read TGCGCCAGCAGTGACCCGGGGGACTATGGCTACACCTTC. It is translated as CASSDPGDYGYTF.